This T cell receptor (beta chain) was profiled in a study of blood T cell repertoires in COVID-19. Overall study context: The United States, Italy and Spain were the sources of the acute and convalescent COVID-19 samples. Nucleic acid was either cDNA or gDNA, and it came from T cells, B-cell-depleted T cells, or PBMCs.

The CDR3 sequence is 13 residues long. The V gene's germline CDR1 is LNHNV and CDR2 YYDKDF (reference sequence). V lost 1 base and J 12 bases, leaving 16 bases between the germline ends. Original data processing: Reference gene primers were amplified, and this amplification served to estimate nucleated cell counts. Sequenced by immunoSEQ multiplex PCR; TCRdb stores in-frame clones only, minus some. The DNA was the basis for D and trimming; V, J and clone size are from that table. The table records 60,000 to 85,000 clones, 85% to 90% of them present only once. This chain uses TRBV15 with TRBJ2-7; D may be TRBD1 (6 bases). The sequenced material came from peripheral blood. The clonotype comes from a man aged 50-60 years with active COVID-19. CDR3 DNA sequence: TGTGCCACCAGCAGAGGGGCGCTGGGGGCGCCGTACTTC. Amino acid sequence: CATSRGALGAPYF. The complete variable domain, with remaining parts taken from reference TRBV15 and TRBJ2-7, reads DAMVIQNPRYQVTQFGKPVTLSCSQTLNHNVMYWYQQKSSQAPKLLFHYYDKDFNNEADTPDNFQSRRPNTSFCFLDIRSPGLGDTAMYLCATSRGALGAPYFGPGTRLTVT.